This T cell receptor beta chain appears in the sequencing data of a study of cytomegalovirus exposure and HLA in healthy donors. Across the study: A previous analysis identified 95 million to 120 million unique TCR beta sequences derived from around 200 million T cells. Points from the study as a whole: A later analysis found common viral pathogens apparently linked to several of the most significant clusters. The study found most TCR sequences rare, yet found some public TCRs in many donors.

The PCR had 60 Vbeta and 13 Jbeta primers. Original processing notes: Unique TCR beta chains totaled 65 million to 95 million in a later count, with roughly 11 million of them shared. Sequencing used immunoSEQ multiplex PCR; TCRdb keeps in-frame clones, though not all of them. The V and J calls and clone size were taken over from that table, and D and trimming were inferred from the DNA. The table lists approximately 70,000 clones, 70% of them singletons, with roughly 10% in the top ten. The germline CDR1 and CDR2 sequences are SGHNT and YENEEA. V lost 6 bases, J lost 3 bases, and 11 bases stayed unmatched. The CDR3 contains 15 residues. About this clone itself: Its specificity is unknown.

The sample taken for sequencing was PBMCs. This clonotype originated in a woman between 50 and 59 years old in good health and CMV-seropositive. The chain recombines TRBV11-3 with TRBJ2-7; 7 bases align to TRBD1. CDR3 region: CASSPGQAMGYEQYF. For the CDR3, the DNA is TGTGCCAGCAGTCCAGGACAGGCAATGGGCTACGAGCAGTACTTC.